The rows below give T cell receptor beta chains drawn from one sample of a study of T-cell memory formation after mild COVID-19. Each CDR3 protein gets one entry after TCRdb re-called the 5' RACE reads with MiXCR. The sample consists of 470,000 or so distinct CDR3 sequences, around 20% of them appearing once. The sequenced sample consisted of PBMCs or a T cell subset sorted from them (not recorded which). The receptor source for this set is an adult woman who had mild COVID-19 (a few samples of this study predate the infection). Cell type and time point are not known. The CDR3 runs from the conserved cysteine through the conserved F or W. A D gene is named only where the DNA matches it firmly. A row's size may be missing; if present it is once, few, many or a size class.

V,D,J,size,DNA,CDR3
TRBV15,.,TRBJ2-1,.,TGTGCCACCAGCAGAGCTGGAGGGGACAATGAGCAGTTCTTC,CATSRAGGDNEQFF
TRBV20-1,.,TRBJ1-2,few,TGCAGTGCCCCGAACAACGGACGCTACACCTTC,CSAPNNGRYTF
TRBV11-3,.,TRBJ2-1,.,TGTGCCAGCAGCTTAGCACAGAATTTATACAATGAGCAGTTCTTC,CASSLAQNLYNEQFF
TRBV25-1,TRBD1,TRBJ2-1,.,TGTGCCAGCCCTCTGACCGGGACAGACCCCTACAATGAGCAGTTCTTC,CASPLTGTDPYNEQFF
TRBV24-1,.,TRBJ2-1,few,TGTGCCACCAGTGATTGGACTTCTTACAATGAGCAGTTCTTC,CATSDWTSYNEQFF
TRBV12-3/TRBV12-4,.,TRBJ2-3,.,TGTGCCAGCAGTTTGGGGGGTGGTTCCCGGCCAGATACGCAGTATTTT,CASSLGGGSRPDTQYF
TRBV11-2,TRBD1,TRBJ1-2,.,TGTGCCAGCAGCCTAGGACAGGTTTTAAAGTTTTATGGCTACACCTTC,CASSLGQVLKFYGYTF
TRBV20-1,.,TRBJ1-5,.,TGCAGTGCTAGAGTTGGGGGGATCTATAGCAATCAGCCCCAGCATTTT,CSARVGGIYSNQPQHF
TRBV25-1,.,TRBJ2-1,.,TGTGCCAGCAGTGAATTAGGGGTGGTCTCCTACAATGAGCAGTTCTTC,CASSELGVVSYNEQFF
TRBV24-1,.,TRBJ2-1,few,TGTGCCACCAGTGATTTGCCCCCGACTGATAGCTCCTACAATGAGCAGTTCTTC,CATSDLPPTDSSYNEQFF
TRBV5-1,.,TRBJ1-1,.,TGCGCCAGCAGCTTGGGAGCAGGGGTGAACACTGAAGCTTTCTTT,CASSLGAGVNTEAFF
TRBV7-9,TRBD1,TRBJ2-7,few,TGTGCCAGCAGCAACACTCCGGGACAGGGGGCCTACGAGCAGTACTTC,CASSNTPGQGAYEQYF
TRBV7-2,TRBD2,TRBJ2-5,.,TGTGCCAGCAGCTTAGTAAGAGGGCGTTTAGCGGGACGACCGATGGCCCAGTACTTC,CASSLVRGRLAGRPMAQYF
TRBV12-3/TRBV12-4,.,TRBJ1-4,.,TGTGCCAGCAGGACAGTACTGGCCGAAAAACTGTTTTTT,CASRTVLAEKLFF
TRBV6-6,TRBD2,TRBJ2-7,.,TGTGCCAGCAGTGACGGGACTAGCGGGGGCCTCTACGAGCAGTACTTC,CASSDGTSGGLYEQYF
TRBV3-1,.,TRBJ1-1,.,TGTGCCAGCAGCCAAGGCAGGGGCGCCAACACTGAAGCTTTCTTT,CASSQGRGANTEAFF
TRBV12-5,TRBD1,TRBJ1-1,.,TGTGCTAGTGGTTTGGTAATCGACAGGGGCGACACTGAAGCTTTCTTT,CASGLVIDRGDTEAFF
TRBV7-3,.,TRBJ2-2,.,TGTGCCAGCAGCACCGGGACGGTAGTGCCCGGGGAGCTGTTTTTT,CASSTGTVVPGELFF
TRBV10-2,.,TRBJ2-7,.,TGCGCCAGCAGTGAGGCCCCTTCAGGGGACGAGCAGTACTTC,CASSEAPSGDEQYF
TRBV9,.,TRBJ2-3,few,TGTGCCAGCAGCGCTCCCTTTAGCTCGGGACGAGCAGATACGCAGTATTTT,CASSAPFSSGRADTQYF
TRBV6-2/TRBV6-3,TRBD1,TRBJ2-7,many,TGTGCCAGCAGGACCGGGACAGGCTCCTACGAGCAGTACTTC,CASRTGTGSYEQYF
TRBV5-5,.,TRBJ1-1,.,TGTGCCAGCAGCTTGTTTGGAGGTCAGGACACTGAAGCTTTCTTT,CASSLFGGQDTEAFF
TRBV19,.,TRBJ2-3,few,TGTGTGACTCCTAACACAGATACGCAGTATTTT,CVTPNTDTQYF
TRBV15,TRBD1,TRBJ1-6,.,TGTGCCACCAGCAGAGATCCGACAGGGGATAATTCACCCCTCCACTTT,CATSRDPTGDNSPLHF
TRBV19,.,TRBJ2-1,.,TGTGCCACCGGGTCCCATAGCTCCTACAATGAGCAGTTCTTC,CATGSHSSYNEQFF
TRBV5-1,.,TRBJ1-1,few,TGCGCCAGCAGCTTAGTAGGGTTCACTGAAGCTTTCTTT,CASSLVGFTEAFF
TRBV11-2,TRBD1,TRBJ1-2,.,TGTGCCAGCAGCTTAGGGGACAGGTGGGGGATTAACTATGGCTACACCTTC,CASSLGDRWGINYGYTF
TRBV24-1,.,TRBJ2-6,few,TGTGCCACCAGTGATCCTTCTGGGGCCAACGTCCTGACTTTC,CATSDPSGANVLTF
TRBV12-3/TRBV12-4,.,TRBJ1-2,few,TGTGCCAGCAGTCCGGGACGGAGACATAACTATGGCTACACCTTC,CASSPGRRHNYGYTF
TRBV18,.,TRBJ2-5,.,TGTGCCAGCTCACCACCAAGCGGGCAAGAGACCCAGTACTTC,CASSPPSGQETQYF
TRBV4-3,.,TRBJ2-1,few,TGCGCCAGCAGCTCAACTAGCAACTACAATGAGCAGTTCTTC,CASSSTSNYNEQFF
TRBV11-2,.,TRBJ2-7,few,TGTGCCAGCAGCTTAGGGTCACTCGAGCAGTACTTC,CASSLGSLEQYF
TRBV7-8,.,TRBJ2-3,few,TGTGCCAGCAGCTTAGTAAGGCAGTCCCGGACAGATACGCAGTATTTT,CASSLVRQSRTDTQYF
TRBV4-1,.,TRBJ1-2,once,TGCGCCAGCAGCCAAGCCCATGGGGAAGACTATGGCTACACCTTC,CASSQAHGEDYGYTF
TRBV12-3/TRBV12-4,TRBD2,TRBJ2-3,once,TGTGCCATAACTAGCGGGGGCTCAGATACGCAGTATTTT,CAITSGGSDTQYF
TRBV10-3,TRBD1,TRBJ1-6,.,TGTGCCATCAGTCCCGGGACAGCCGGATCACCCCTCCACTTT,CAISPGTAGSPLHF
TRBV12-3/TRBV12-4,TRBD1,TRBJ1-5,few,TGTGCCAGCAGTTTCAGCGACAGGGGGTATGATCAGCCCCAGCATTTT,CASSFSDRGYDQPQHF
TRBV6-6,.,TRBJ1-3,few,TGTGCCATCCCGACAGACTCTGGAAACACCATATATTTT,CAIPTDSGNTIYF
TRBV20-1,.,TRBJ1-5,.,TGCAGTGCTAGGGGGGGGAGGGGCGGTCAGCCCCAGCATTTT,CSARGGRGGQPQHF
TRBV6-1,.,TRBJ2-6,.,TGTGCCAGTCACGAGGTTGGAGTGGCTGGGGCCAACGTCCTGACTTTC,CASHEVGVAGANVLTF
TRBV2,.,TRBJ1-6,.,TGTGCCAGCAGTCAAGCAACCTTTTCCAATTCACCCCTCCACTTT,CASSQATFSNSPLHF
TRBV12-3/TRBV12-4,.,TRBJ2-7,many,TGTGCCAGCAGCCCCTTTCCCCAGGAGGGCGAGCAGTACTTC,CASSPFPQEGEQYF
TRBV12-3/TRBV12-4,TRBD1,TRBJ2-3,.,TGTGCCAGCAGTCCGGGACAGGGGATCGGCACAGATACGCAGTATTTT,CASSPGQGIGTDTQYF
TRBV7-9,.,TRBJ2-7,.,TGTGCCAGCGAGATAGGAGTTCCCTACGAGCAGTACTTC,CASEIGVPYEQYF
TRBV12-3/TRBV12-4,.,TRBJ1-5,few,TGTGCCAGCAGTTTACAGTCTGGGCGACGGCAGCCCCAGCATTTT,CASSLQSGRRQPQHF
TRBV6-5,TRBD2,TRBJ2-7,few,TGTGCCAGCAGCCGTTTAGCGGGGAGCTCCTACGAGCAGTACTTC,CASSRLAGSSYEQYF